Each of the 10 T cell receptor beta chains below was sequenced from the same sample in a study of blood T cells in healthy people across ages. The use of a sample-barcoded 5' primer and a J-beta primer mix characterized a second PCR of about 7 to 12 cycles. TCRdb processed the 5' RACE reads anew with MiXCR; each CDR3 protein has one entry. Here the sample spans 600,000 to 800,000 distinct CDR3 sequences, around 50% being singletons. The sequencing input was blood. The receptors originated from a woman aged 80 or over in good health.

V usage is TRBV7-6 and J usage is TRBJ2-3; D remains unclear. CDR1 and CDR2 from the germline V gene are SGHVS and FNYEAQ. Trimming stripped 5 bases from V and 2 bases from J, with 8 bases between. The CDR3 is made up of 13 amino acids. The CDR3 loop is CASSRILTDTQYF. The CDR3 bases are TGTGCCAGCAGCCGAATTCTCACAGATACGCAGTATTTT. Variable domain in full (rest from reference TRBV7-6 and TRBJ2-3): GAGVSQSPRYKVTKRGQDVALRCDPISGHVSLYWYRQALGQGPEFLTYFNYEAQQDKSGLPNDRFSAERPEGSISTLTIQRTEQRDSAMYRCASSRILTDTQYFGPGTRLTVL.

This clonotype came up many times. CDR3 sequence: CASSLYGGDYNEQFF. As DNA, the CDR3 is TGCGCCAGCAGCTTATACGGGGGGGATTACAATGAGCAGTTCTTC. The chain joins TRBV5-1 to TRBJ2-1, with 8 bases lining up with TRBD2. Germline values: CDR1 SGHRS, CDR2 YFSETQ. The V and J ends lost 2 bases and 4 bases, in that order; junction bases with no gene match: 5. The CDR3 runs 15 residues.

This chain uses TRBV12-3 or TRBV12-4 with TRBJ1-5; tentatively, D is TRBD1 (5 bases). This CDR3 spans 12 amino acids. The germline V and J ends were trimmed by 8 bases and 1 base, with 6 bases remaining between them. CDR3 region: CASRQSNQPQHF. DNA of the CDR3: TGTGCCAGCCGACAGAGCAATCAGCCCCAGCATTTT.

This chain joins TRBV5-1 and TRBJ2-2, with D maybe TRBD2 (6 bases). Deletions cut 7 bases from V and 2 bases from J, with 18 bases between. This CDR3 spans 16 amino acids. Germline values: CDR1 SGHRS, CDR2 YFSETQ. In nucleotides, the CDR3 is TGCGCCAGCGCCGGGGAGGCCGAATCAAACACCGGGGAGCTGTTTTTT. Its protein product is CASAGEAESNTGELFF.

The genes are TRBV29-1 and TRBJ2-4; D possibly corresponds to TRBD1 (5 bases). The DNA end lines up better with TRBJ2-7; the J call may be wrong. Germline V lookup: CDR1 SQVTM, CDR2 ANQGSEA. This CDR3 is built from 12 residues. CDR3 residues: CSVGARGYEQYF. CDR3 coding DNA: TGCAGCGTTGGAGCTAGGGGCTACGAGCAGTACTTC.

The chain couples TRBV24-1 to TRBJ2-2; the match to TRBD2 covers 13 bases. V was pared by 9 bases and J by 6 bases, with 9 bases of the junction left unmatched. CDR3 length: 16 amino acids. Germline lookup yields CDR1 KGHDR and CDR2 SFDVKD. CDR3 bases: TGTGCCACCGGGGGACTAGCGGGGACTACACCCGGGGAGCTGTTTTTT. The encoded protein is CATGGLAGTTPGELFF.

This clonotype was picked up many times. V and J are TRBV24-1 and TRBJ2-3, with 13 bases lining up with TRBD2. The V gene end was trimmed by 12 bases and the J gene end by 4 bases; junction bases not matched to a gene: 6. Germline loops: CDR1 KGHDR, CDR2 SFDVKD. This CDR3 has 14 residues. The CDR3 spells CAARTSGGPDTQYF. The CDR3 DNA reads TGTGCCGCCCGGACTAGCGGGGGCCCAGATACGCAGTATTTT.

This clonotype was seen more than once but under ten times. The chain employs TRBV20-1 and TRBJ2-4; 9 bases line up with TRBD2. Looked up from germline, CDR1 is DFQATT and CDR2 is SNEGSKA (reference sequence). J was trimmed by 8 bases and V by 0 bases; bases with no gene match: 8. The CDR3 has 15 amino acids. The CDR3: CSARDSGGGAHIQYF. The DNA for the CDR3 is TGCAGTGCTAGAGATAGTGGCGGGGGGGCTCACATTCAGTACTTC.

This clonotype has only a few counts. The chain couples TRBV9 to TRBJ1-2; possibly TRBD1 for D (6 bases). Germline V lookup: CDR1 SGDLS, CDR2 YYNGEE. The CDR3 loop spans 17 amino acids. V gave up 2 bases and J gave up 7 bases, with 24 bases separating them. CDR3 region: CASSVSGHATEGVGYTF. For the CDR3, the DNA is TGTGCCAGCAGCGTCTCGGGACACGCAACCGAGGGGGTTGGCTACACCTTC.

This clonotype has just a few counts. V is TRBV29-1 and J is TRBJ2-2; the D call may be TRBD1 or TRBD2 (5 bases each). Deletions cut 4 bases from V and 1 base from J, with 13 bases between. The CDR3 contains 15 residues. CDR1 and CDR2 (germline): SQVTM, ANQGSEA. This CDR3 is CSVVTGPLNTGELFF. The CDR3 region has the DNA TGCAGCGTTGTAACGGGGCCTTTGAACACCGGGGAGCTGTTTTTT.